This T cell receptor (beta chain) was documented in a study of regulatory T cells in long-lasting Graves disease. As to time point: newly diagnosed GD, antithyroid drugs for less than 3 months. PBMCs were the source of the RNA used for TCR sequencing. Only a few counts were recorded for this clonotype. CDR3 regions were amplified by Arm-PCR using iRepertoire HTBI primers to build TCR beta libraries. One entry per CDR3 protein, called by TCRdb with MiXCR from the multiplex PCR reads. The profile covers approximately 470,000 distinct CDR3 sequences, with roughly 16% appearing a single time and more than 9% taken by the ten largest. The sample also formed part of further work on T cells in Graves' hyperthyroidism and ophthalmopathy.

This sample comprised peripheral blood mononuclear cells (PBMCs), obtained at new diagnosis, from a patient treated with antithyroid drugs. This sequence was found in a man aged 35 to 55 with Graves disease.

This CDR3 reads CASSSGLAVTGELFF. In DNA form, the CDR3 reads TGCGCCAGCAGTTCGGGACTAGCGGTCACCGGGGAGCTGTTTTTT. The chain joins TRBV5-1 to TRBJ2-2, with 11 positions matching TRBD2. This CDR3 comprises 15 residues. V shed 5 bases and J 4 bases; nucleotides not matched to a gene: 4. Per germline, CDR1 SGHRS and CDR2 YFSETQ.